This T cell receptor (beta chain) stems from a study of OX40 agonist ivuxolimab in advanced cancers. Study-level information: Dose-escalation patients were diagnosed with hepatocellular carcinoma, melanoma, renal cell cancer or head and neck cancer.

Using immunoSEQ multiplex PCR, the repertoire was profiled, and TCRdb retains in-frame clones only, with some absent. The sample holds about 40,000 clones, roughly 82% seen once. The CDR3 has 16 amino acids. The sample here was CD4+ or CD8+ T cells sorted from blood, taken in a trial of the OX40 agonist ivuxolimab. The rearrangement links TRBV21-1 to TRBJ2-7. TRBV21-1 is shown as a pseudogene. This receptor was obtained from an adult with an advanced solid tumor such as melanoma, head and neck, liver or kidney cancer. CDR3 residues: CASSKFSSGLSYEQYF. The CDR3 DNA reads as TGTGCCAGCAGCAAATTTTCTTCGGGCCTATCCTACGAGCAGTACTTC.